This entry is about one T cell receptor beta chain. What it binds is unknown. This entry is derived from a study of chemoradiotherapy in HPV16-positive cancers. TCRdb's table, derived via immunoSEQ multiplex PCR, lists solely in-frame clones and lacks some. In the table there are approximately 11,000 clones, around 70% of which are singletons. CDR3 length: 16 residues. V shed 2 bases and J 4 bases; nucleotides not matched to a gene: 7. Germline lookup yields CDR1 LGHNA and CDR2 YSLEER. Study-wide points: Non-HPV-specific T cells did not expand in tumors during treatment, whereas candidate HPV-specific clones and E7-related motifs did.

The V gene is TRBV4-3, the J gene TRBJ2-2; 7 positions agree with TRBD2. Collection took place from a patient who underwent chemoradiotherapy. The clonotype originates from a human donor with HPV-associated anogenital cancer. The CDR3 DNA reads as TGCGCCAGCAGCCAAATGTTTGGGGGGGGCACCGGGGAGCTGTTTTTT. Its translation is CASSQMFGGGTGELFF.